The following is a TCR beta chain sequence with its context. Its antigen is as yet unknown. Germline loops: CDR1 SGHRS, CDR2 YFSETQ. Trimming took off 4 bases at V and 1 base at J, with 7 bases between the two ends. This CDR3 is built from 13 residues. Genomic DNA from each subset was divided evenly over several immunoSEQ plates. Libraries were prepared by immunoSEQ multiplex PCR; TCRdb keeps only in-frame clonotypes and omits some of them. The sample lists roughly 450,000 clones; 70% to 80% were seen once. Adult donors, all healthy and HIV-negative, had no recent acute infections or vaccinations. These data belong to a study of shared clonotypes between healthy human individuals. General observations from the study: Sample collection involved blood only; tissue repertoires are likely different.

This receptor was taken from a woman in her 40s in good health. Some clones in this sample may be carry-over from other donors' samples. The specimen was PBMCs. The chain has TRBV5-1 and TRBJ2-3, with a possible D match to TRBD1 (5 bases). The DNA for the CDR3 is TGCGCCAGCAGCGCACAGGGCACAGATACGCAGTATTTT. It translates to CASSAQGTDTQYF. The full variable domain, completed using reference TRBV5-1 and TRBJ2-3, is KAGVTQTPRYLIKTRGQQVTLSCSPISGHRSVSWYQQTPGQGLQFLFEYFSETQRNKGNFPGRFSGRQFSNSRSEMNVSTLELGDSALYLCASSAQGTDTQYFGPGTRLTVL.